Detailed here is one T cell receptor (beta chain). The clone's antigen remains unknown. No clone much larger than this one lies a single base away; base qualities are absent. Library preparation used the immunoSEQ multiplex PCR assay. The table was pulled from immuneACCESS by TCRdb, which kept in-frame rearrangements only. Such tables lose some clones; where checked, under half of the loss comes from unresolved V genes, and the rest has no known cause. In this sample the table shows roughly 40,000 clones, around 94% of which occur a single time. The top ten clonotypes cover roughly 1.2% of the sample. This sample stems from a study of T cell changes during pregnancy in multiple sclerosis (dated by TCRdb to about 2019). About the study as a whole: Changes in the T cell repertoire over the course of pregnancy were examined in this study in women with multiple sclerosis.

According to the germline V gene (reference sequence), CDR1 reads GTSNPN and CDR2 reads SVGIG. Counted from cysteine to phenylalanine, this CDR3 has 13 amino acids. Just the 39-base CDR3 DNA is kept, in frame starting at base 1. At the junction V is shortened by 4 bases and J by 2 bases, with 9 bases in between. The sequence was collected from a female donor with multiple sclerosis, enrolled in a pregnancy study. The sequenced sample was peripheral blood, obtained before pregnancy. The chain employs TRBV30 and TRBJ1-5, with TRBD1 perhaps the D gene, on 6 matching bases. Here is the DNA: TGTGCCTGGACAGGGGCTGGCAATCAGCCCCAGCATTTT. Its protein reads: CAWTGAGNQPQHF.